Each of the 7 T cell receptor beta chains below was sequenced from the same sample in a study of blood T cell repertoires in COVID-19. The protocol was immunoSEQ multiplex PCR, while the TCRdb copy is restricted to in-frame clones and leaves out a portion. The data contain under 80,000 clones, 70% to 90% of them seen just once; the ten biggest clones take up 6.5% to 7.5%. The sequenced sample was peripheral blood. The receptors come from a woman older than 75 with active COVID-19.

The gene calls are TRBV4-1 and TRBJ1-2; D unresolved. V lost 3 bases and J 2 bases, leaving 16 bases between the germline ends. This CDR3 contains 16 residues. In germline, CDR1 is MGHRA, CDR2 YSYEKL. The CDR3 DNA follows: TGCGCCAGCAGCCATGCTACTGGCTTAGCCAACTATGGCTACACCTTC. Amino acid sequence: CASSHATGLANYGYTF.

V gene TRBV2 combines with J gene TRBJ2-1; 7 positions agree with TRBD2. In germline, CDR1 is SNHLY, CDR2 FYNNEI. The CDR3 covers 16 residues. V lost 4 bases to trimming and J lost 5 bases; unmatched junction nucleotides: 11. The CDR3 spells CASSGFVLATNNEQFF. For the CDR3, the DNA is TGTGCCAGCAGTGGGTTTGTACTAGCGACAAACAATGAGCAGTTCTTC.

The CDR3 protein is CASRPAGRETDTQYF. CDR3 DNA: TGTGCCAGCAGACCTGCCGGCAGGGAAACAGATACGCAGTATTTT. V and J are TRBV6-6 and TRBJ2-3; D perhaps matches TRBD1 (5 bases). The germline V gene encodes CDR1 MNHNY and CDR2 SVGAGI (reference sequence). V lost 6 bases, J lost 3 bases, and 16 bases lay in between. CDR3 length: 15 amino acids.

CDR3: CASSLGLQRNIQYF. DNA of the CDR3: TGTGCCAGCAGCTTGGGACTCCAGAGAAACATTCAGTACTTC. The chain couples TRBV5-6 to TRBJ2-4; D not certain. The V gene's germline CDR1 is SGHDT and CDR2 YYEEEE. The V and J ends lost 0 bases and 6 bases respectively, with 10 bases between them. CDR3 length: 14 residues.

The rearrangement links TRBV12-3 or TRBV12-4 to TRBJ1-1; D remains unclear. The CDR3 is 13 residues long. Trimming left V 5 bases short and J 3 bases short, with 10 bases between. CDR3 in DNA: TGTGCCAGCAGTAGCCGGGTGGACACTGAAGCTTTCTTT. Its protein product is CASSSRVDTEAFF.

This chain joins TRBV18 and TRBJ1-6; 9 nucleotides agree with TRBD1. Germline CDR1 reads KGHSH; CDR2 reads LQKENI. Unmatched junction bases numbered 6, after V lost 6 bases and J lost 9 bases. The CDR3 has 14 residues. The CDR3 bases are TGTGCCAGCTCGTCGGACAGGGGCGGTTCACCCCTCCACTTT. It yields the protein CASSSDRGGSPLHF.

The chain couples TRBV6-2 or TRBV6-3 to TRBJ2-3, with a tentative D call TRBD1 (6 bases). The germline gives CDR1 MNHEY, CDR2 SVGEGT. V gave up 7 bases and J gave up 7 bases, with 27 bases separating them. The CDR3 is 17 amino acids. DNA for the CDR3: TGTGCCAGCACCCCGCGAATAACAGGGATTACAGTAAATACGCAGTATTTT. Protein: CASTPRITGITVNTQYF.